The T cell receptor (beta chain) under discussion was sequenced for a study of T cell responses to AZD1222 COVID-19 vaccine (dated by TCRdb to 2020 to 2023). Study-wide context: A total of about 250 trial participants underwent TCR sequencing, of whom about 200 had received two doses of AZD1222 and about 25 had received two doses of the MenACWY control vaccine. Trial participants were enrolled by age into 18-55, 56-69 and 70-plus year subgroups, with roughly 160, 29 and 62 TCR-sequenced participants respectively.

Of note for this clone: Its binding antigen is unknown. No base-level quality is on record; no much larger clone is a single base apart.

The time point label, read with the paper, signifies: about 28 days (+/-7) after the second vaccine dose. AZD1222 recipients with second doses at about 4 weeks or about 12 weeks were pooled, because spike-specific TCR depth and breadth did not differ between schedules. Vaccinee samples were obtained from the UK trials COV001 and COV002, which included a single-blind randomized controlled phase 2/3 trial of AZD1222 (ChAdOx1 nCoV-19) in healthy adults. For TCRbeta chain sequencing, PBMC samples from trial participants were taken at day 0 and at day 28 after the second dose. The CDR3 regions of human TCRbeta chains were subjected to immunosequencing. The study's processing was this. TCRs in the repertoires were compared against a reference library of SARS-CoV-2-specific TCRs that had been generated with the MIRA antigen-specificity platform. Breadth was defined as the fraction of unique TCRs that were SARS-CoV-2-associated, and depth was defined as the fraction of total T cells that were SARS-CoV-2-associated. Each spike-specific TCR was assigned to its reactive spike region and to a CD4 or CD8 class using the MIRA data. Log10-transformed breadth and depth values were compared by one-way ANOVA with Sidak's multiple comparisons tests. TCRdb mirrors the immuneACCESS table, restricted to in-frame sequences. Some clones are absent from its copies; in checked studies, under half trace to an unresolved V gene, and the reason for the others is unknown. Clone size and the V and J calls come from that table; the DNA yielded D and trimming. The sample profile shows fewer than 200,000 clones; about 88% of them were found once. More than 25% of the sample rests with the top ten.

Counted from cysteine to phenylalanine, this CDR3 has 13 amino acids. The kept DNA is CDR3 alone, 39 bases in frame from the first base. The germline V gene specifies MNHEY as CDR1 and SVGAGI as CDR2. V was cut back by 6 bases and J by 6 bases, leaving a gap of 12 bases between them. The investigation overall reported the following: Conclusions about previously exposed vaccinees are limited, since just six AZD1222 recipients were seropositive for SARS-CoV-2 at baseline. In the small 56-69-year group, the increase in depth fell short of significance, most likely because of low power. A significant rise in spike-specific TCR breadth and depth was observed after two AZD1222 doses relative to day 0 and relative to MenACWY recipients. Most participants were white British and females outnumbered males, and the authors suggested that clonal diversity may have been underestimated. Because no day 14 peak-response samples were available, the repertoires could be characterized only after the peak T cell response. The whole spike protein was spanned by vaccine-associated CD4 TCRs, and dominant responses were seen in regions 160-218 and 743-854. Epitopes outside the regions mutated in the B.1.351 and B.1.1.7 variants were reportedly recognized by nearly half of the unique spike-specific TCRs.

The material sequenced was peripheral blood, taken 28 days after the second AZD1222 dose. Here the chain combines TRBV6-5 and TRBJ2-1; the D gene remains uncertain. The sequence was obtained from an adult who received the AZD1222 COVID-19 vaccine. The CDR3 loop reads CASRLGEVNEQFF. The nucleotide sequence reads TGTGCCAGCAGACTGGGCGAGGTCAATGAGCAGTTCTTC.